A selection of T cell receptor beta chains follows, all from one sample in a study of OX40 agonist ivuxolimab in advanced cancers. This table comes from immunoSEQ multiplex PCR, and its TCRdb copy is limited to in-frame clones, with some not included. Of about 73,000 clones listed, 80% to 95% were seen once; the top ten hold 0.5% to 0.55%. The starting material was CD4+ or CD8+ T cells sorted from blood, obtained in a trial of the OX40 agonist ivuxolimab. Receptors originate from an adult with an advanced solid tumor such as melanoma, head and neck, liver or kidney cancer. CDR3s include the opening cysteine and the closing phenylalanine or tryptophan. Each record gives: V gene, J gene, clone size, D gene, CDR3 protein, CDR3 DNA. D genes are given only for firm matches. Only some rows state a clone size, as once, few, many or a class for expanded clones.

TRBV19	TRBJ2-5	NA	TRBD1	CASSMWVTGAQETQYF	TGTGCCAGTAGTATGTGGGTGACAGGGGCTCAAGAGACCCAGTACTTC
TRBV11-3	TRBJ1-2	NA	NA	CASSLARGPGGYTF	TGTGCCAGCAGCTTGGCGAGGGGCCCGGGGGGCTACACCTTC
TRBV18	TRBJ2-1	NA	TRBD2	CASSQGTSGNEQFF	TGTGCCAGCTCCCAGGGGACTAGCGGCAATGAGCAGTTCTTC
TRBV4-1	TRBJ2-3	once	NA	CASSQDSPQGRDTQYF	TGCGCCAGCAGCCAAGATTCCCCACAGGGAAGGGATACGCAGTATTTT
TRBV7-2	TRBJ2-5	NA	TRBD2	CASSPRLAREETQYF	TGTGCCAGCAGCCCCAGACTAGCTAGGGAAGAGACCCAGTACTTC
TRBV25-1	TRBJ2-7	NA	NA	CASQGRAYEQYF	TGTGCCAGCCAGGGTAGGGCCTACGAGCAGTACTTC
TRBV19	TRBJ1-3	NA	NA	CASRTSGNTIYF	TGTGCCAGTAGGACCTCTGGAAACACCATATATTTT
TRBV7-3	TRBJ2-2	NA	NA	CASSLNSAGELFF	TGTGCCAGCAGCTTAAATAGTGCCGGGGAGCTGTTTTTT
TRBV30	TRBJ1-4	NA	NA	CAWSAGTKNEKLFF	TGTGCCTGGAGTGCCGGGACGAAGAATGAAAAACTGTTTTTT
TRBV7-2	TRBJ2-2	once	TRBD2	CASSWEAGRNTGELFF	TGTGCCAGCAGCTGGGAAGCGGGAAGGAACACCGGGGAGCTGTTTTTT
TRBV5-5	TRBJ1-6	NA	NA	CASSSGDNSPLHF	TGTGCCAGCAGCTCGGGAGATAATTCACCCCTCCACTTT
TRBV5-1	TRBJ1-2	NA	TRBD1	CASSPEGAGYTF	TGCGCCAGCAGCCCGGAGGGGGCGGGCTACACCTTC
TRBV10-3	TRBJ1-2	NA	NA	CATKPREQQDYGYTF	TGTGCCACTAAACCCCGGGAACAGCAGGATTATGGCTACACCTTC